This T cell receptor beta chain was sequenced for a study of regulatory T cells in long-lasting Graves disease. At the level of the study: It was over 5 years of antithyroid drugs, with positive TSH receptor antibodies, that meant persistent Graves' disease. Study-level findings and limits: Newly diagnosed patients had higher TCR diversity than persistent Graves' patients did.

A note on this clonotype: Its specificity is unknown.

Losses at the gene ends were 6 bases for V and 2 bases for J; bases not matched to a gene: 6. There are 14 residues in the CDR3. The V gene's germline CDR1 is LGHDT and CDR2 YNNKEL (reference sequence). Time point noted: persistent/refractory GD, antithyroid drugs over 5 years with positive TRAb. There was RNA extracted from PBMCs, and the TCR library was made from it. HTBI primers from iRepertoire and Arm-PCR of CDR3 regions yielded the TCR beta libraries. TCRdb re-called the multiplex PCR reads with MiXCR, one entry per CDR3 protein. The sample contains approximately 360,000 distinct CDR3 sequences, approximately 23% of which appear only once.

The V and J genes are TRBV3-1 and TRBJ2-7; TRBD2 matches at 8 bases. The sample was peripheral blood mononuclear cells (PBMCs), taken when the disease was refractory, from a patient treated with antithyroid drugs. The receptor was isolated from a woman aged 40 to 49 with Graves disease. DNA of the CDR3: TGTGCCAGCAGAAAAAGCGGGAGTCCCTACGAGCAGTACTTC. Its translation: CASRKSGSPYEQYF.